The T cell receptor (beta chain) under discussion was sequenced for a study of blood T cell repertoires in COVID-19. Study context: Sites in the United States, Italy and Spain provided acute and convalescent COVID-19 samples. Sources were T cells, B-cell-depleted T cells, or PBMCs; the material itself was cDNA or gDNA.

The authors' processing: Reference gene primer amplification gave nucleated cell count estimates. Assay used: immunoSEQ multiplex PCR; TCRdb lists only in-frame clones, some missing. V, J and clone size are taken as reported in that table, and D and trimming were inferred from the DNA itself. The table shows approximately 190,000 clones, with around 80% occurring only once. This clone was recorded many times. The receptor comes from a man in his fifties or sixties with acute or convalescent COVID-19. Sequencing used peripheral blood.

The CDR3 spells CASSHLQIRGLNNQPQHF. DNA for the CDR3: TGTGCCAGCTCACACCTACAGATAAGGGGGCTGAACAATCAGCCCCAGCATTTT. This sequence joins TRBV18 and TRBJ1-5; TRBD1 matches at 7 bases. The trim removed 4 bases at V and 3 bases at J, leaving 15 bases unmatched. CDR3 length: 18 amino acids. Germline CDR1 and CDR2: KGHSH and LQKENI.